Reported below is one T cell receptor beta chain. The target of this receptor is not known. Base quality data are lacking; no much larger clone is found one base away. Between about 2014 and 2018, the patients underwent resection in either Japan or China. Two lung cancer pathologists independently confirmed the histologic diagnosis of each case on H&E slides. Premalignant or tumor cells were enriched for nucleic acid extraction by macro-dissection performed after pathologic assessment. DNA was isolated from FFPE tissue using the AllPrep DNA/RNA FFPE Kit. The sample comes from a study of immune evolution from preneoplasia to lung adenocarcinoma (dated by TCRdb to the early 2020s). The study in broad terms: HLA loss of heterozygosity was found in less than 8% of AIS, approximately 14% of MIA and 30% to 40% of ADC lesions, and in no AAH lesions. Sample size was determined by specimen availability and not by a prior power calculation. Resected precursor lesions (AAH, AIS, MIA) and invasive adenocarcinomas were each compared against paired morphologically normal lung tissue. The study used immune gene expression, TCR sequencing and multiplex immunofluorescence to profile the immune contexture of lung adenocarcinoma precursors and invasive adenocarcinoma. According to the study, 105 samples were used for TCR sequencing. The immune data were combined with whole exome sequencing and methylation data from the same cohort of nodules. POLYSOLVER was used to infer Class I HLA alleles from exome data, while LOHHLA was used to detect allele-specific HLA loss. A total of under 60 patients with pulmonary nodules who underwent surgical resection were included in the overall cohort. A total of more than 40 patients contributed TCR sequencing data.

The immunoSEQ hsTCRbeta Kit was used to sequence TCR beta CDR3 regions from DNA. For the original study's pipeline: TCR sequencing data were analysed with the ImmunoSEQ Analyzer. T cell clonality was defined as 1 minus Pielou's evenness, calculated on productive rearrangements. The inverse Simpson index, applied to productive templates, was used to measure T cell diversity. T cell density was expressed as TCR beta template counts normalized to usable DNA, with usable DNA estimated by amplifying and sequencing housekeeping genes. Two-sided Kruskal-Wallis tests were used to compare TCR metrics between histologic stages. Imported from immuneACCESS, the table was reduced by TCRdb to in-frame sequences with V and J called. These copies leave out some clones; in studies compared against another copy, an unresolved V gene accounts for under half, and the cause of the remainder is not known. That table gives V, J and clone size, and the DNA gave D and trimming. A total of several thousand clones appear in this sample, 60% to 75% of them only once. The ten largest account for roughly 6.4% of the sample.

The paper's findings and limits, for the study overall: Because every patient came from Japan and China, how well the results apply to Western populations was uncertain. KRAS-mutant nodules showed the highest T cell clonality compared with EGFR-mutant or double wild-type lesions. The findings reflected association rather than direct causation, and larger cohorts with long-term follow-up and longitudinal biopsies were considered necessary. Clonality was highest in normal lung, while later-stage lesions appeared to show lower clonality but higher T cell density and diversity. Top T cell clone frequencies were highest in normal lung and appeared to decrease progressively from AAH through AIS, MIA and invasive adenocarcinoma.

V sheds 2 bases and J sheds 4 bases, leaving 11 bases between their ends. The CDR3, cysteine through phenylalanine, is 14 amino acids long. CDR3 DNA only is kept here, 42 bases in frame from base 1. The germline V gene encodes CDR1 MGHRA and CDR2 YSYEKL. Sequencing was carried out using FFPE lung adenocarcinoma in situ tissue. Reading the label with the study, this specimen's cell subset or site is: preinvasive adenocarcinoma in situ (AIS). The chain is encoded by TRBV4-1 joined to TRBJ2-5; the D gene is unclear. This clonotype originated in a person in their sixties or seventies with lung adenocarcinoma. The nucleotide sequence reads as follows: TGCGCCAGCAGCCAATGGGCCATCACAGAGACCCAGTACTTC. Translated, it gives CASSQWAITETQYF.